This is a list of T cell receptor beta chains from one sample in a study of identical twins. MiXCR, run by TCRdb on the 5' RACE reads, gives a single entry per CDR3 protein. The table lists roughly 220,000 distinct CDR3 sequences, 6.5% to 8% of them singletons. These data were likewise used in another study, on T cells expressing NK-cell markers.

The sample comprised CD8+ T cells sorted from blood. The source is a young woman in good health. Both conserved end residues are part of each CDR3. The order of the fields is clone size, J gene, V gene, D gene, CDR3 protein, CDR3 DNA. The D gene is left open where the match is weak. The listing skips clone size in some rows; elsewhere it reads once, few, many or a size class.

>few|TRBJ2-2|TRBV9|TRBD2
CASSVDGGGADNGELFF
TGTGCCAGCAGCGTAGATGGCGGGGGGGCCGATAACGGGGAGCTGTTTTTT
>many|TRBJ2-2|TRBV9|TRBD2
CASSARTSGDTGELFF
TGTGCCAGCAGCGCCCGGACTAGCGGGGACACCGGGGAGCTGTTTTTT
>-|TRBJ2-7|TRBV5-4|-
CASSLDGLMGSYEQYF
TGTGCCAGCAGCTTGGACGGTCTAATGGGGTCCTACGAGCAGTACTTC
>-|TRBJ2-1|TRBV6-1|TRBD2
CAARERGGNNEQFF
TGTGCCGCGAGGGAGCGGGGGGGCAATAATGAGCAGTTCTTC
>many|TRBJ1-2|TRBV6-6|-
CASTPIGYGYTF
TGTGCCAGCACCCCCATCGGCTATGGCTACACCTTC
>many|TRBJ1-1|TRBV9|TRBD1
CASSVGTGIEAFF
TGTGCCAGCAGCGTAGGGACAGGTATTGAAGCTTTCTTT
>-|TRBJ2-7|TRBV20-1|TRBD1
CSARQGEPYEQYF
TGCAGTGCTAGGCAGGGGGAGCCCTACGAGCAGTACTTC
>few|TRBJ2-5|TRBV4-3|-
CASSQDRVAETQYF
TGCGCCAGCAGCCAAGATCGGGTCGCTGAGACCCAGTACTTC
>-|TRBJ2-2|TRBV2|TRBD2
CASSTSGRPLGGELFF
TGTGCCAGCAGTACTAGCGGGAGGCCCCTAGGCGGGGAGCTGTTTTTT
>-|TRBJ2-3|TRBV6-5|-
CASSLEVFPRVDTQYF
TGTGCCAGCAGTCTCGAGGTCTTTCCAAGGGTAGATACGCAGTATTTT
>-|TRBJ2-1|TRBV15|TRBD2
CATSRGTSGGYNEQFF
TGTGCCACCAGCAGAGGGACTAGCGGAGGATACAATGAGCAGTTCTTC
>-|TRBJ2-6|TRBV29-1|-
CSVRGGAGGANVLTF
TGCAGCGTCAGAGGGGGCGCGGGAGGGGCCAACGTCCTGACTTTC
>many|TRBJ2-1|TRBV20-1|TRBD2
CSARDPGLAETYNEQFF
TGCAGTGCTAGAGACCCTGGACTAGCGGAGACATACAATGAGCAGTTCTTC
>-|TRBJ2-5|TRBV5-1|TRBD2
CASSLARLAGAGETQYF
TGCGCCAGCAGCTTGGCCCGGTTAGCGGGAGCCGGTGAGACCCAGTACTTC
>-|TRBJ1-1|TRBV7-9|-
CASTLASAEAFF
TGTGCCAGCACCCTAGCTTCAGCTGAAGCTTTCTTT
>many|TRBJ2-2|TRBV7-2|-
CASSLVTGSGELFF
TGTGCCAGCAGCTTAGTAACAGGATCGGGGGAGCTGTTTTTT
>-|TRBJ2-4|TRBV28|-
CASRGIRAKNIQYF
TGTGCCAGCAGGGGGATTCGGGCCAAAAACATTCAGTACTTC
>many|TRBJ1-1|TRBV25-1|-
CASSKPGGSEAFF
TGTGCCAGCAGTAAGCCCGGAGGGAGTGAAGCTTTCTTT
>many|TRBJ1-1|TRBV10-3|-
CALPEGGTEAFF
TGTGCTCTCCCGGAGGGAGGGACTGAAGCTTTCTTT
>many|TRBJ1-2|TRBV7-6|-
CASSLGNMAHDGYTF
TGTGCCAGCAGCTTAGGGAATATGGCCCACGATGGCTACACCTTC
>many|TRBJ2-5|TRBV9|TRBD1
CASSALTGGQETQYF
TGTGCCAGCAGCGCACTAACAGGGGGCCAAGAGACCCAGTACTTC
>few|TRBJ2-3|TRBV20-1|TRBD2
CSVFPLAGGPDTQYF
TGCAGTGTTTTCCCCCTAGCGGGGGGGCCAGATACGCAGTATTTT
>-|TRBJ1-5|TRBV6-1|-
CASRQGERQPQHF
TGTGCCAGCAGACAGGGTGAAAGGCAGCCCCAGCATTTT
>-|TRBJ2-4|TRBV7-9|-
CASSLSRAIENIQYF
TGTGCCAGCAGCTTATCCCGGGCCATAGAAAACATTCAGTACTTC
>few|TRBJ2-5|TRBV15|-
CATSRDVRDIDWETQYF
TGTGCCACCAGCAGAGATGTTCGGGACATCGACTGGGAGACCCAGTACTTC
>-|TRBJ2-2|TRBV6-1|-
CASNNPGRTNTGELFF
TGTGCCAGCAACAACCCGGGACGGACGAACACCGGGGAGCTGTTTTTT
>few|TRBJ1-2|TRBV25-1|-
CASKQGPRGYTF
TGTGCCAGCAAGCAGGGACCTCGTGGCTACACCTTC
>few|TRBJ2-7|TRBV19|TRBD2
CASSPTSGGLEQYF
TGTGCCAGTAGTCCGACTAGCGGGGGGTTGGAGCAGTACTTC
>few|TRBJ1-5|TRBV7-2|TRBD1
CASSLEDRGQPQHF
TGTGCCAGCAGCTTAGAGGACAGGGGTCAGCCCCAGCATTTT
>few|TRBJ2-7|TRBV7-2|-
CASSRLRQAPYEQYF
TGTGCCAGCAGCCGGTTGAGGCAAGCCCCCTACGAGCAGTACTTC
>-|TRBJ2-7|TRBV3-1|-
CASSQSIGRISLYEQYF
TGTGCCAGCAGCCAATCAATTGGGAGAATTAGCTTGTACGAGCAGTACTTC
>-|TRBJ1-6|TRBV27|-
CASSLVRHLYNSPLHF
TGTGCCAGCAGTTTAGTCAGACACCTCTATAATTCACCCCTCCACTTT
>-|TRBJ1-2|TRBV12-3/TRBV12-4|-
CASSLILGIYGYTF
TGTGCCAGCAGTTTAATTCTGGGTATCTATGGCTACACCTTC
>-|TRBJ2-1|TRBV20-1|-
CSAMVSSNEQFF
TGCAGTGCTATGGTTTCTTCAAATGAGCAGTTCTTC
>-|TRBJ2-3|TRBV30|-
CAWNGAASTDTQYF
TGTGCCTGGAATGGGGCGGCTAGCACAGATACGCAGTATTTT
>-|TRBJ2-3|TRBV7-6|-
CASSLVVEGTDTQYF
TGTGCCAGCAGCTTAGTCGTAGAGGGGACAGATACGCAGTATTTT
>-|TRBJ2-2|TRBV27|-
CASSFGSDTGELFF
TGTGCCAGCAGTTTTGGCTCAGACACCGGGGAGCTGTTTTTT